The present TCR beta chain was sequenced within a study of T cells in Graves' hyperthyroidism and ophthalmopathy. The CDR3 extends over 17 amino acids. The V gene's germline CDR1 is SGHRS and CDR2 YFSETQ. V lost 0 bases to trimming and J lost 5 bases; unmatched junction nucleotides: 9. Lactation, pregnancy, other autoimmune disease or uncontrolled infection led to exclusion of patients. Amplified TCR beta CDR3 regions came from RNA transcripts. Carried out on the TCR CDR3, a first-round RT-PCR used the HTBI primer set. MiXCR, applied by TCRdb to the multiplex PCR reads, yields one record per CDR3 protein. This table holds approximately 530,000 distinct CDR3 sequences, around 20% found once.

What was sequenced was blood. This clonotype was obtained from a man in his forties with Graves' ophthalmopathy. The chain carries TRBV5-1 and TRBJ2-1; 9 nucleotides match TRBD2. The CDR3 spells CASSLGGSSGTDNEQFF. CDR3 bases: TGCGCCAGCAGCTTGGGGGGGTCTAGCGGGACGGACAATGAGCAGTTCTTC.